These T cell receptor beta chains were read from a single sample in a study of tumor and adjacent non-tumor tissue in lung cancer. TCRdb re-derived calls from the multiplex PCR reads in MiXCR, one entry per CDR3 protein. The data contain 77,000 or so distinct CDR3 sequences, 76% of them seen just once; the ten biggest clones take up 40%. The sequenced sample was distant non-tumor lung tissue. These receptors originate from a man in his 70s with non-small cell lung cancer. Each CDR3 is given with its conserved first and last residue. A D gene is named only where the DNA matches it firmly. The size field is filled for only some rows; it gives once, few, many or a size class.

DNA	CDR3	J	D	V	size
TGTGCCAGCAGCTATTCAACAGGGGCTAACACCGTGGAGCTGTTTTTT	CASSYSTGANTVELFF	TRBJ2-2	TRBD1	TRBV5-5	NA
TGCAGCCTTACTAAGGGGGTAGGGACTGAAGCTTTCTTT	CSLTKGVGTEAFF	TRBJ1-1	NA	TRBV29-1	NA
TGTGCCAGGAGTTACTCGATGGGGGACAATAGTAATCAGCCCCAGCATTTT	CARSYSMGDNSNQPQHF	TRBJ1-5	NA	TRBV6-6	NA
TGTGCCTGCAGCGACGAAAGGGACACTGAAGCTTTCTTT	CACSDERDTEAFF	TRBJ1-1	NA	TRBV11-1	NA
TGTGCCAGCAGCTCCTTGGCGGGCGGTGGTGAAAAACTGTTTTTT	CASSSLAGGGEKLFF	TRBJ1-4	NA	TRBV28	NA
TGTGCCAGCAATCGTCCCGGGACAGGGATCGACTCTGGAAACACTATATATTTT	CASNRPGTGIDSGNTIYF	TRBJ1-3	TRBD1	TRBV12-3/TRBV12-4	few
TGTGCCAGTAGTGGAGACGTGGGACTCTTTGCCTACAATGAGCAGTTCTTC	CASSGDVGLFAYNEQFF	TRBJ2-1	NA	TRBV6-1	once
TGTGCCAGCAGTTTGTCTATAGGGGGCTACGAGCAGTACTTC	CASSLSIGGYEQYF	TRBJ2-7	NA	TRBV28	once
TGCGCCATCAGCATGGGACCGCGCTCCTACGAGCAGTACTTC	CAISMGPRSYEQYF	TRBJ2-7	NA	TRBV4-1	NA
TGTGCCAGCACCGACGGTGACCGACAGGTCCCCTACGAGCAGTACTTC	CASTDGDRQVPYEQYF	TRBJ2-7	NA	TRBV6-2/TRBV6-3	many
TGTGCCAGCAGCTTGGGCCCGCGAACAACAGATACGCAGTATTTT	CASSLGPRTTDTQYF	TRBJ2-3	NA	TRBV5-6	NA
TGCAGCGTTACTTCTCCCTGGGGGGCGCGTGGCTACACCTTC	CSVTSPWGARGYTF	TRBJ1-2	NA	TRBV29-1	NA
TGTGCCGGCAGTTACTTGCGGGAGGGGTACAAAGAGACCCAGTACTTC	CAGSYLREGYKETQYF	TRBJ2-5	TRBD2	TRBV6-2/TRBV6-3	NA
TGTGTCAGCATCATAATCGACAGAGCTAACTATGGCTACACCTTC	CVSIIIDRANYGYTF	TRBJ1-2	NA	TRBV5-6	NA
TGTGCCAGCAGTTTAGGGACAGGTAGCAATCAGCCACAGCATTTT	CASSLGTGSNQPQHF	TRBJ1-5	TRBD1	TRBV12-3/TRBV12-4	NA
TGTGCCAGCAGAACTGGACTCAGCTCCTACAATGAGCAGTTCTTC	CASRTGLSSYNEQFF	TRBJ2-1	NA	TRBV5-4	NA
TGCAGCGGCAAGCCCTGCCTCCAGACAGCTCAAGAGACCCAGTACTTC	CSGKPCLQTAQETQYF	TRBJ2-5	NA	TRBV29-1	NA
TGTGCCAGCAGTTCCACTACCGGGAGGTCCTACGAGCAGTACTTC	CASSSTTGRSYEQYF	TRBJ2-7	TRBD2	TRBV12-3/TRBV12-4	NA
TGCGCCAGCAGCCAAGTAAGGGGGAGGGGCGGAGAGGCCCGGTACTTC	CASSQVRGRGGEARYF	TRBJ2-5	NA	TRBV4-1	NA
TGCGCCAGCAGCCAAGTCCGAGGGCAGTACATCGGGGAGCTGTTTTTT	CASSQVRGQYIGELFF	TRBJ2-2	NA	TRBV4-1	NA
TGCGCCAGGGATAGTAGCGGGATTGACAATGAACAGTTCTTC	CARDSSGIDNEQFF	TRBJ2-1	TRBD2	TRBV28	NA
TGTGCCAGCAGCTCACAGGGGTTATCAGATAAGCAGTATTTT	CASSSQGLSDKQYF	TRBJ2-3	TRBD1	TRBV11-2	many
TGTGTCACCAACATAAGACAGGTGGCCACCGGGGAGCTGTTTTTT	CVTNIRQVATGELFF	TRBJ2-2	NA	TRBV11-2	NA
TGTGCTAGTGGTTTGGTAAGGAGCGGGGGGGCCGGGCCATACGAGCAGCACTTC	CASGLVRSGGAGPYEQHF	TRBJ2-7	TRBD2	TRBV12-5	NA
TGTGCCAGTAGTCCAGGGGACAGTGTCTATGACTACACCTTC	CASSPGDSVYDYTF	TRBJ1-2	TRBD1	TRBV12-3/TRBV12-4	NA
TGTGCCTGGAGCCTCCCCCAGGGCAGGAACACTGAAGCTTTCTTT	CAWSLPQGRNTEAFF	TRBJ1-1	NA	TRBV30	NA
TGTGCCTGGAGGTCAAGGGCGAACACTGAAGCTTTCTTT	CAWRSRANTEAFF	TRBJ1-1	NA	TRBV30	NA
TGCAGCGTGGCCGATAGGCTCCAAGTGACCCAGTATTTC	CSVADRLQVTQYF	TRBJ2-5	NA	TRBV29-1	NA
TGTGCCAGCAGGGATTCGGGAACCCACGTTCTGACTTTC	CASRDSGTHVLTF	TRBJ2-6	NA	TRBV28	NA
TGTCCCAGCAGCTTAGATAGGGGCGGGGAGGTCCAGTACTTC	CPSSLDRGGEVQYF	TRBJ2-5	NA	TRBV11-2	NA
TGTGCCACCAGTGCGGACAGGGTTAACGAGCACTACTTC	CATSADRVNEHYF	TRBJ2-7	TRBD1	TRBV10-3	NA
TGCAGCATTGGGGTCAGGGAGGCCAGGGAGCTGTTTTTT	CSIGVREARELFF	TRBJ2-2	NA	TRBV29-1	NA
TGTGCCAGCAGTTATACGGGAGCGGGATTTAATGAGCAGTTCTTC	CASSYTGAGFNEQFF	TRBJ2-1	TRBD2	TRBV12-3/TRBV12-4	NA
TGTGCCAGCGGAGTAGCGGGAGTGGACGAGCAGTATTTC	CASGVAGVDEQYF	TRBJ2-7	TRBD2	TRBV11-3	NA
TGTGCTAGCAGTAGGGACAGGACTAACTATGGCTACACCTTC	CASSRDRTNYGYTF	TRBJ1-2	TRBD1	TRBV6-2/TRBV6-3	NA